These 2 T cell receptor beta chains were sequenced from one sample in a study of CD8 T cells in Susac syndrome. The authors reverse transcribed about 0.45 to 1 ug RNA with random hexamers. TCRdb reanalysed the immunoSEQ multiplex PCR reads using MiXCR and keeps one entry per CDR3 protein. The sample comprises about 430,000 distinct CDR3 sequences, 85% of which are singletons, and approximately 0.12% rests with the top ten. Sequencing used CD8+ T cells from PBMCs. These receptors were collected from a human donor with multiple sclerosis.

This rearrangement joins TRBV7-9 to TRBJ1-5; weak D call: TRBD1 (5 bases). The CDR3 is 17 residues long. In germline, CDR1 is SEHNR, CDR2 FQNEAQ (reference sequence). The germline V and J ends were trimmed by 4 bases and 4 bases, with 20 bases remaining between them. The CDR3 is CASSSSGLKERNQPQHF. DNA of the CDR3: TGTGCCAGCAGCTCATCGGGACTGAAGGAAAGAAATCAGCCCCAGCATTTT.

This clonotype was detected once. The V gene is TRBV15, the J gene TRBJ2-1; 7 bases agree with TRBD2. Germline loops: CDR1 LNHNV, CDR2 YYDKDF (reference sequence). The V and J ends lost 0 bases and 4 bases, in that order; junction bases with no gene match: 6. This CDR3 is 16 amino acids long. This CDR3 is CATSRESGGQYNEQFF. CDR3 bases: TGTGCCACCAGCAGAGAATCGGGGGGTCAATACAATGAGCAGTTCTTC.